The clone carrying this TCR beta chain was picked up many times. This specimen belongs to a study of T-cell reconstitution after alpha-beta-depleted transplantation in children. The germline CDR1 and CDR2 sequences are LGHNA and YSLEER. Between the trimmed V and J ends, which lost 4 bases and 2 bases, there was a span of 12 bases. This CDR3 region has 15 residues. Unique molecular identifiers were built into the TCRbeta library. TCRdb processed the PCR reads anew with MiXCR; each CDR3 protein has one entry. The table has roughly 590,000 distinct CDR3 sequences, around a sixth seen once; the top ten hold over 0.95%.

This specimen was PBMCs from the stem cell graft donor, taken from the stem cell graft. The genes are TRBV4-3 and TRBJ2-1; possibly TRBD1 for D (5 bases). This TCR was sampled from a human donor who donated a stem cell graft to a child with acute myeloid leukemia. As DNA, the CDR3 is TGCGCCAGCAGCCTACAGGCAGACCCCTACAATGAGCAGTTCTTC. Translating it yields CASSLQADPYNEQFF.